This note documents a single TCR beta chain sequence. Its antigen is unidentified. These data originate in a study of blood T cells in healthy people across ages. Study-wide findings and caveats: There was no known CMV status for donors, so expanded clonotype changes were possibly confounded.

Together with a sample-barcoded 5' primer, a J-beta primer mix was included in a second PCR lasting about 6 to 12 cycles. Each cDNA molecule carried a tag from a template-switch adaptor that contained 12 random nucleotides. TCRdb ran MiXCR on the 5' RACE reads and lists one entry per CDR3 protein. The sample shows some 920,000 distinct CDR3 sequences, roughly 47% of them seen only once. Sequenced material: blood. This receptor was taken from an older woman in good health.

The DNA of the CDR3 is TGTGCCAGCAGCCAAGGGGTCGACAGGGCGAGAGAAAAACTGTTTTTT. Encoded protein: CASSQGVDRAREKLFF. The chain employs TRBV4-2 and TRBJ1-4; TRBD1 aligns across 7 bases. V lost 1 base and J lost 8; bases outside the gene matches: 10. CDR3 length equals 16 residues. CDR1 LGHNA and CDR2 YNFKEQ come from the germline V gene.